A single sample gave rise to the 6 T cell receptor beta chains below, sequenced in a study of T cell responses to AZD1222 COVID-19 vaccine. The table came from immunoSEQ multiplex PCR; TCRdb's copy has only in-frame clones and leaves some out. In the table there are 100,000 to 150,000 clones, around nine tenths of which are singletons. Sequences were derived from peripheral blood, sampled on day 0 of AZD1222 vaccination. These TCRs come from an adult in good health.

The J gene is TRBJ1-1, the V gene TRBV30; D unresolved. V was shortened by 5 bases and J by 5 bases, with 12 bases between the two germline ends. The length of the CDR3 is 12 residues. CDR1 and CDR2 from the germline V gene are GTSNPN and SVGIG (reference sequence). The CDR3 region has the DNA TGTGCCTGGGGCCAACAGAATACTGAAGCTTTCTTT. This encodes CAWGQQNTEAFF. Together with reference TRBV30 and TRBJ1-1, the CDR3 gives the full variable domain: SQTIHQWPATLVQPVGSPLSLECTVEGTSNPNLYWYRQAAGRGLQLLFYSVGIGQISSEVPQNLSASRPQDRQFILSSKKLLLSDSGFYLCAWGQQNTEAFFGQGTRLTVV.

V gene TRBV7-9 combines with J gene TRBJ2-2; the D is unclear. Germline CDR1 and CDR2: SEHNR and FQNEAQ (reference sequence). Between the trimmed V and J ends, which lost 2 bases and 2 bases, there was a span of 9 bases. The CDR3 contains 15 residues. CDR3 DNA: TGTGCCAGCAGCTTAAATGGCGGTAACACCGGGGAGCTGTTTTTT. It translates to CASSLNGGNTGELFF.

This sequence joins TRBV19 and TRBJ2-3; the D gene is possibly TRBD1 (6 bases). The V end lost 5 bases, the J end lost 2 bases, and 20 bases lay between the germline ends. The germline V gene encodes CDR1 LNHDA and CDR2 SQIVND (reference sequence). The CDR3 totals 17 residues. The CDR3 DNA reads as TGTGCCAGTAGTCCCCGAGTAGGGGGTTTGCCCACAGATACGCAGTATTTT. Its translation: CASSPRVGGLPTDTQYF. The full variable domain, completed using reference TRBV19 and TRBJ2-3, is DGGITQSPKYLFRKEGQNVTLSCEQNLNHDAMYWYRQDPGQGLRLIYYSQIVNDFQKGDIAEGYSVSREKKESFPLTVTSAQKNPTAFYLCASSPRVGGLPTDTQYFGPGTRLTVL.

The chain joins TRBV6-6 to TRBJ1-1; 8 bases match TRBD1. The CDR3 loop spans 16 amino acids. V dropped 6 bases and J dropped 3; count of bases not matched to a gene: 12. Germline V gives CDR1 MNHNY, CDR2 SVGAGI (reference sequence). DNA of the CDR3: TGTGCCAGCAGCCACGGACAGGGAGGAGTCGACACTGAAGCTTTCTTT. Its translation: CASSHGQGGVDTEAFF.

The chain employs TRBV5-5 and TRBJ1-1; D call uncertain. The germline gives CDR1 SGHKS, CDR2 YYEKEE (reference sequence). This CDR3 comprises 14 residues. V dropped 0 bases and J dropped 2 bases, with 8 bases sitting between them. CDR3 coding DNA: TGTGCCAGCAGCTTGGTTACAGCTAACACTGAAGCTTTCTTT. It encodes CASSLVTANTEAFF.

This chain links TRBV18 with TRBJ1-2, with TRBD1 matching over 9 bases. V was clipped by 3 bases and J by 6 bases; unmatched bases: 5. The CDR3 has 14 amino acids. CDR1 and CDR2 from the germline V gene are KGHSH and LQKENI. CDR3 in DNA: TGTGCCAGCTCACCGGACAGGGGTTCTCATGGCTACACCTTC. Amino acid sequence: CASSPDRGSHGYTF.